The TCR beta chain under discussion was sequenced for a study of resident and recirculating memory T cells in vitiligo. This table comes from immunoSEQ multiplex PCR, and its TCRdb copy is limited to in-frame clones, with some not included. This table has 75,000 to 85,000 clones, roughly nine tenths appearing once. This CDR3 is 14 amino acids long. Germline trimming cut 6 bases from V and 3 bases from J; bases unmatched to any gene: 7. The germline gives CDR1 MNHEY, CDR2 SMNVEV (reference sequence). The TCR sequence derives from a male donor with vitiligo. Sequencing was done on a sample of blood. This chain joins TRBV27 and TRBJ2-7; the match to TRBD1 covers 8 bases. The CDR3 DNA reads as TGTGCCAGCAGGAAAACAGGGGGAGGCTACGAGCAGTACTTC. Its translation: CASRKTGGGYEQYF.